This TCR beta chain appears in the sequencing data of a study of control samples from healthy donors and cancer patients (dated by TCRdb to 2018 to 2021). Via the germline V gene, CDR1 is SNHLY and CDR2 FYNNEI. Relative to germline, V is 3 bases shorter and J is 1 base shorter, with 9 bases between their ends. Its CDR3 holds 14 amino acids, cysteine through phenylalanine. The DNA shown is the 42-base CDR3, in frame from base 1. The library was prepared using the immunoSEQ multiplex PCR assay. Imported from immuneACCESS, the table was reduced by TCRdb to in-frame sequences with V and J called. These copies leave out some clones; in studies compared against another copy, an unresolved V gene accounts for under half, and the cause of the remainder is not known. The sample has about 170,000 clones on record, 91% of them singletons. The ten largest account for over 1.2% of the sample. With respect to this clone: Its antigen is not yet known. Per-base qualities were not stored, and no clone one base away is much larger.

The V gene is TRBV2 and the J gene is TRBJ1-1; the D gene remains uncertain. This clonotype was obtained from a woman under 40 in good health. What was sequenced was blood. The DNA sequence is given as TGTGCCAGCAGTGACGAGGGTACGAACACTGAAGCTTTCTTT. The translation is CASSDEGTNTEAFF.